These 16 T cell receptor beta chains originate from one sample sequenced in a study of shared clonotypes between healthy human individuals. Sequencing was performed with immunoSEQ multiplex PCR; in TCRdb, only in-frame clones are kept and a portion is missing. The table records 2 million to 2.5 million clones, about 94% of them present only once. The sample was naive CD4+ T cells sorted from blood. Documented subset: CD45RA+ positively selected. Every receptor here comes from a man aged 18 to 35 in good health.

This clone was recorded once. V and J are TRBV2 and TRBJ2-1; 8 nucleotides line up with TRBD2. Germline CDR1 is SNHLY and CDR2 is FYNNEI. V shed 7 bases and J 1 base; nucleotides not matched to a gene: 3. The CDR3 consists of 14 residues. The CDR3 sequence is CASTKRGSYNEQFF. Written as DNA, the CDR3 is TGTGCCAGCACGAAGCGGGGGTCCTACAATGAGCAGTTCTTC. The full variable domain, in which reference TRBV2 and TRBJ2-1 provide the parts outside the CDR3, is EPEVTQTPSHQVTQMGQEVILRCVPISNHLYFYWYRQILGQKVEFLVSFYNNEISEKSEIFDDQFSVERPDGSNFTLKIRSTKLEDSAMYFCASTKRGSYNEQFFGPGTRLTVL.

This clone came up once. The chain recombines TRBV5-5 with TRBJ1-2; D call uncertain. CDR3 length: 15 amino acids. CDR1 SGHKS and CDR2 YYEKEE come from the germline V gene (reference sequence). The V gene lost 4 bases and the J gene lost 7 bases, with 20 bases spanning the gap. This CDR3 is CASSRAFQEGSGYTF. DNA of the CDR3: TGTGCCAGCAGCCGGGCTTTCCAGGAAGGTAGTGGCTACACCTTC.

This chain links TRBV5-1 with TRBJ2-3; 13 bases align to TRBD2. CDR1 is SGHRS and CDR2 is YFSETQ in the germline V gene. V gave up 1 base and J gave up 0 bases; unmatched junction bases: 5. The length of the CDR3 is 18 residues. CDR3 nucleotides: TGCGCCAGCAGCTTGCCCACACTAGCGGGGGGGAGCACAGATACGCAGTATTTT. Translating gives CASSLPTLAGGSTDTQYF.

This sequence joins TRBV5-1 and TRBJ1-5; D unclear. CDR3 length: 15 residues. Trimming took 0 bases from V and 5 from J, leaving 12 bases between them. Germline CDR1 reads SGHRS; CDR2 reads YFSETQ. CDR3 nucleotides: TGCGCCAGCAGCTTGGGGAGCGTCCCCGATCAGCCCCAGCATTTT. This sequence encodes CASSLGSVPDQPQHF. The full variable domain, rest sourced from reference TRBV5-1 and TRBJ1-5, is KAGVTQTPRYLIKTRGQQVTLSCSPISGHRSVSWYQQTPGQGLQFLFEYFSETQRNKGNFPGRFSGRQFSNSRSEMNVSTLELGDSALYLCASSLGSVPDQPQHFGDGTRLSIL.

This clone was picked up a small number of times. Other DNA sequences in the sample encode the same CDR3. The J gene is TRBJ2-7, the V gene TRBV7-2, with D unclear. CDR1 and CDR2 from the germline V gene are SGHTA and FQGNSA. This CDR3 has 11 residues. Trimming stripped 5 bases from V and 2 bases from J, with 4 bases between. CDR3 loop: CASSLTYEQYF. CDR3 nucleotides: TGTGCCAGCAGCCTAACCTACGAGCAGTACTTC.

V gene TRBV29-1 combines with J gene TRBJ2-5, with 8 bases fitting TRBD1. CDR1 is SQVTM, CDR2 ANQGSEA, per germline. After removal of 7 bases from V and 4 bases from J, the junction contained 8 bases not matched to a gene. The CDR3 consists of 13 residues. The CDR3 DNA is TGCAGCGCCTCATCAGGGGGCAGAGAGACCCAGTACTTC. Translated, it gives CSASSGGRETQYF.

As DNA, the CDR3 is TGTGCCAGCGCCAGTCAGGCCAATCAGCCCCAGCATTTT. Translated: CASASQANQPQHF. The rearrangement uses TRBV6-5 and TRBJ1-5; D uncertain. CDR1 is MNHEY, CDR2 SVGAGI, per germline. The CDR3 runs to 13 residues. Trimming cost V 8 bases and J 3 bases, with 11 bases left between them.

The chain combines TRBV19 with TRBJ1-6; TRBD1 might be the D (5 bases). Germline V gene data show CDR1 as LNHDA and CDR2 as SQIVND (reference sequence). This CDR3 comprises 15 residues. Trimming removed 3 bases from V and 12 bases from J, with 18 bases in between. The CDR3 reads CASSIGTEIIQPLHF. CDR3 nucleotide sequence: TGTGCCAGTAGTATCGGGACGGAGATAATTCAACCCCTCCACTTT.

V usage is TRBV5-6 and J usage is TRBJ2-7; unclear D gene. The CDR3 covers 15 residues. Germline loops: CDR1 SGHDT, CDR2 YYEEEE. V was trimmed by 3 bases and J by 3 bases, leaving 16 bases between them. CDR3 amino acids: CASSYVIQRHYEQYF. The CDR3 nucleotides read TGTGCCAGCAGCTACGTCATACAGAGACACTACGAGCAGTACTTC.

This clone was detected only once. This chain links TRBV7-9 with TRBJ2-3; 8 positions agree with TRBD2. After removal of 5 bases from V and 0 bases from J, the junction contained 7 bases not matched to a gene. There are 16 residues in the CDR3. Germline CDR1 and CDR2: SEHNR and FQNEAQ (reference sequence). The CDR3 nucleotides are TGTGCCAGCAGCGCCACCGGGAGGGATAGCACAGATACGCAGTATTTT. As protein: CASSATGRDSTDTQYF. The variable domain in full, completed from reference TRBV7-9 and TRBJ2-3, reads DTGVSQNPRHKITKRGQNVTFRCDPISEHNRLYWYRQTLGQGPEFLTYFQNEAQLEKSRLLSDRFSAERPKGSFSTLEIQRTEQGDSAMYLCASSATGRDSTDTQYFGPGTRLTVL.

This chain joins TRBV28 and TRBJ2-7; the match to TRBD1 covers 8 bases. The J segment lost 3 bases and the V segment lost 8 bases, leaving 3 bases of the junction unmatched. The CDR3 extends over 12 amino acids. The germline V gene has CDR1 MDHEN and CDR2 SYDVKM. As DNA, the CDR3 is TGTGCCAGCCGGGACAGGAACTACGAGCAGTACTTC. Its protein product is CASRDRNYEQYF. The complete variable domain, with remaining parts taken from reference TRBV28 and TRBJ2-7, reads DVKVTQSSRYLVKRTGEKVFLECVQDMDHENMFWYRQDPGLGLRLIYFSYDVKMKEKGDIPEGYSVSREKKERFSLILESASTNQTSMYLCASRDRNYEQYFGPGTRLTVT.

The chain employs TRBV6-5 and TRBJ1-5; tentatively, D is TRBD1 (5 bases). This CDR3 spans 13 amino acids. V was clipped by 2 bases and J by 5 bases, with 7 bases between them. Germline CDR1 reads MNHEY; CDR2 reads SVGAGI. Here the CDR3 reads CASSYGGYQPQHF. DNA of the CDR3: TGTGCCAGCAGTTACGGGGGGTATCAGCCCCAGCATTTT.

As concerns this clone: At one of its ends the junction is not consistent with the germline gene, which may arise from a read error. J is TRBJ2-7 and V is TRBV7-7, with 11 bases that match TRBD1. The CDR3 extends over 15 amino acids. From germline, CDR1 is SSHAT and CDR2 FNYEAQ (reference sequence). The chain's CDR3 is CASSSGTGGSYEQYF. The CDR3, as DNA: TGTGCTAGCAGCTCCGGGACAGGGGGTTCCTACGAGCAGTACTTC.

This chain links TRBV29-1 with TRBJ1-1; TRBD1 agrees at 8 bases. This CDR3 is built from 12 residues. Per the germline V gene, CDR1 is SQVTM and CDR2 is ANQGSEA. J lost 4 bases, V lost 5 bases, and 3 bases had no gene match. The CDR3 coding sequence is TGCAGCGTTCCAGGGGGCGTCACTGAAGCTTTCTTT. Translation gives CSVPGGVTEAFF.

V is TRBV5-1 and J is TRBJ1-5; D remains ambiguous. Trimming left V 0 bases short and J 2 bases short, with 12 bases between. Per germline, CDR1 SGHRS and CDR2 YFSETQ. This CDR3 has 16 residues. CDR3 coding DNA: TGCGCCAGCAGCTTGGACGGGGTGTCGGGCAATCAGCCCCAGCATTTT. Encoded protein: CASSLDGVSGNQPQHF.

The chain combines TRBV4-1 with TRBJ2-2; a possible D gene is TRBD1 (6 bases). The CDR3 sequence is 16 residues long. In germline, CDR1 is MGHRA, CDR2 YSYEKL. V was trimmed by 2 bases and J by 5 bases, leaving 15 bases between them. The CDR3 coding sequence is TGCGCCAGCAGCCAACTACCCCCAGGGGTAACCGGGGAGCTGTTTTTT. Protein sequence: CASSQLPPGVTGELFF.